These T cell receptor beta chains were read from a single sample in a study of blood T cell repertoires in COVID-19. The data were produced by immunoSEQ multiplex PCR, yet TCRdb's version contains in-frame clones alone and is incomplete. The sample records around 100,000 clones, under 90% being singletons. The sample was peripheral blood. These receptors were taken from a human donor in a cohort sampled during active COVID-19. The CDR3 runs from the conserved cysteine through the conserved F or W. The order of the fields is D gene, CDR3 length, J gene, V gene, clone size, CDR3 protein, CDR3 DNA. A D gene is named only where the DNA matches it firmly. The size field is filled for only some rows; it gives once, few, many or a size class.

. | 14 | TRBJ1-5 | TRBV6-6 | . | CASTPPGGGQPQHF | TGTGCCAGCACCCCCCCGGGGGGTGGCCAGCCCCAGCATTTT
TRBD1 | 19 | TRBJ2-2 | TRBV19 | . | CASTKGGTGAFSNTGELFF | TGTGCCAGTACCAAAGGAGGGACAGGGGCCTTCTCGAACACCGGGGAGCTGTTTTTT
. | 14 | TRBJ2-7 | TRBV6-6 | once | CASSYPGSLDEQYF | TGTGCCAGCAGTTACCCCGGGAGTCTAGACGAGCAGTACTTC
TRBD1 | 16 | TRBJ2-7 | TRBV7-9 | . | CASSSGQGPNSYEQYF | TGTGCCAGCAGCTCAGGACAGGGGCCAAATTCCTACGAGCAGTACTTC
. | 15 | TRBJ1-5 | TRBV27 | . | CASSPKTGGNQPQHF | TGTGCCAGCAGCCCTAAGACAGGTGGCAATCAGCCCCAGCATTTT
TRBD2 | 16 | TRBJ2-1 | TRBV7-9 | . | CASSTSSSGRPHEQFF | TGTGCCAGCAGCACCTCGTCTAGCGGGAGGCCCCATGAGCAGTTCTTC
. | 18 | TRBJ1-4 | TRBV19 | . | CASSIREWRRSNDEKLFF | TGTGCCAGTAGTATCAGGGAATGGAGAAGATCGAACGATGAAAAACTGTTTTTT
TRBD2 | 16 | TRBJ2-1 | TRBV6-5 | . | CASSYQTSGIGNEQFF | TGTGCCAGCAGTTACCAGACTAGCGGGATTGGCAATGAGCAGTTCTTC
. | 15 | TRBJ1-1 | TRBV2 | . | CASSARGQGNTEAFF | TGTGCCAGCAGTGCTAGAGGTCAGGGGAACACTGAAGCTTTCTTT
. | 13 | TRBJ1-1 | TRBV19 | once | CASSPRGGFEAFF | TGTGCCAGTAGTCCCCGGGGGGGCTTTGAAGCTTTCTTT
TRBD2 | 16 | TRBJ2-7 | TRBV5-5 | . | CASSSRGGEISYEQYF | TGTGCCAGCAGTTCCCGCGGGGGGGAAATCTCCTACGAGCAGTACTTC
TRBD1 | 16 | TRBJ2-3 | TRBV9 | once | CASSVELDRGTDTQYF | TGTGCCAGCAGCGTAGAGTTGGACAGGGGCACAGATACGCAGTATTTT
. | 14 | TRBJ1-3 | TRBV18 | . | CASSPRDIGNTIYF | TGTGCCAGCTCACCGAGAGACATTGGAAACACCATATATTTT
. | 13 | TRBJ2-7 | TRBV19 | . | CASSTLGGYEQYF | TGTGCCAGTAGTACCCTCGGGGGCTACGAGCAGTACTTC
TRBD1 | 15 | TRBJ2-5 | TRBV2 | . | CASSVTRDSQETQYF | TGTGCCAGCAGCGTCACCCGGGACAGCCAAGAGACCCAGTACTTC
. | 14 | TRBJ2-2 | TRBV11-3 | . | CASSPRGDFGELFF | TGTGCCAGCAGCCCCAGGGGGGATTTCGGGGAGCTGTTTTTT
. | 14 | TRBJ1-2 | TRBV9 | . | CASSVDAGNYGYTF | TGTGCCAGCAGCGTAGACGCCGGGAACTATGGCTACACCTTC
TRBD1 | 15 | TRBJ2-1 | TRBV24-1 | . | CATSPGQGAYNEQFF | TGTGCCACCAGTCCGGGACAGGGGGCCTACAATGAGCAGTTCTTC
TRBD2 | 15 | TRBJ2-3 | TRBV9 | . | CASSSGGLASDTQYF | TGTGCCAGCAGCTCGGGGGGACTAGCAAGTGATACGCAGTATTTT
. | 13 | TRBJ2-1 | TRBV9 | . | CASSVGGNNEQFF | TGTGCCAGCAGCGTAGGCGGGAACAATGAGCAGTTCTTC
. | 15 | TRBJ2-3 | TRBV6-5 | few | CASSSQTGPTDTQYF | TGTGCCAGCAGTTCTCAAACAGGACCCACAGATACGCAGTATTTT
TRBD1 | 15 | TRBJ1-4 | TRBV5-6 | . | CASSIRQGVTEKLFF | TGTGCCAGCAGCATTAGACAGGGGGTTACGGAAAAACTGTTTTTT
TRBD2 | 14 | TRBJ2-1 | TRBV29-1 | . | CSVSSGRSTGEQFF | TGCAGCGTCTCCAGCGGGAGGTCTACCGGTGAGCAGTTCTTC
TRBD1 | 15 | TRBJ1-6 | TRBV9 | . | CASSATGLDNSPLHF | TGTGCCAGCAGCGCGACAGGGTTGGATAATTCACCCCTCCACTTT
. | 16 | TRBJ1-4 | TRBV4-1 | . | CASSRQPRAGEEKLFF | TGCGCCAGCAGCAGACAACCTCGGGCCGGGGAAGAAAAACTGTTTTTT
. | 13 | TRBJ1-2 | TRBV29-1 | . | CSTTVGTFWGYTF | TGCAGCACCACCGTAGGGACTTTTTGGGGCTACACCTTC
TRBD1 | 12 | TRBJ1-6 | TRBV19 | . | CASNRGNSPLHF | TGTGCCAGTAACAGGGGTAATTCACCCCTCCACTTT
. | 13 | TRBJ2-7 | TRBV18 | once | CASSHSDSYEQYF | TGTGCCAGCTCACATTCGGACAGCTACGAGCAGTACTTC
. | 14 | TRBJ2-7 | TRBV4-1 | . | CASSQDRQAGNPYF | TGCGCCAGCAGCCAAGATAGGCAGGCCGGGAATCCGTACTTC
TRBD2 | 15 | TRBJ2-7 | TRBV6-5 | . | CASRPTSGGPYEQYF | TGTGCCAGCAGGCCGACTAGCGGGGGGCCCTACGAGCAGTACTTC
TRBD2 | 17 | TRBJ2-3 | TRBV7-9 | once | CASSLDTSGSRADTQYF | TGTGCCAGCAGCTTAGACACTAGCGGGAGTAGAGCGGATACGCAGTATTTT
. | 17 | TRBJ2-2 | TRBV4-1 | few | CASSPRSADWSLSQLFF | TGCGCCAGCAGCCCCCGGTCGGCGGACTGGAGCCTCTCGCAGCTGTTTTTT
. | 14 | TRBJ1-1 | TRBV2 | . | CASSLTGVSTEAFF | TGTGCCAGCTCATTAACGGGGGTTTCGACTGAAGCTTTCTTT
. | 14 | TRBJ2-3 | TRBV27 | . | CASTPTVPTDTQYF | TGTGCCAGCACCCCGACAGTTCCCACAGATACGCAGTATTTT
TRBD1 | 11 | TRBJ2-7 | TRBV24-1 | . | CAWDRSYEQYF | TGTGCCTGGGACAGATCCTACGAGCAGTACTTC
TRBD1 | 15 | TRBJ1-2 | TRBV4-3 | few | CASSQDWGQGGGYTF | TGCGCCAGCAGCCAAGATTGGGGACAGGGGGGTGGCTACACCTTC
. | 14 | TRBJ1-3 | TRBV15 | . | CATSSRASGNTIYF | TGTGCCACCAGCAGTAGAGCATCTGGAAACACCATATATTTT
TRBD2 | 19 | TRBJ2-1 | TRBV5-4 | . | CASSAKGLAGGIAYNEQFF | TGTGCCAGCAGCGCAAAGGGACTAGCGGGGGGGATCGCCTACAATGAGCAGTTCTTC
. | 15 | TRBJ1-4 | TRBV6-5 | once | CASSYEEVGWEKLFF | TGTGCCAGCAGCTATGAGGAGGTCGGTTGGGAAAAACTGTTTTTT
. | 13 | TRBJ2-3 | TRBV27 | . | CASRQVFTDTQYF | TGTGCCAGCAGACAGGTCTTCACAGATACGCAGTATTTT
. | 15 | TRBJ1-1 | TRBV6-5 | . | CASPSGKGQNAEAFF | TGTGCCAGCCCGTCAGGGAAAGGTCAGAATGCTGAAGCTTTCTTT
. | 12 | TRBJ1-1 | TRBV7-8 | once | CASSQGGTEAFF | TGTGCCAGCAGCCAAGGGGGTACTGAAGCTTTCTTT
. | 12 | TRBJ2-7 | TRBV7-8 | . | CASSDSTYEQYF | TGTGCCAGCAGCGACAGCACTTACGAGCAGTACTTC
. | 13 | TRBJ1-1 | TRBV11-3 | . | CASSLKPGGEAFF | TGTGCCAGCAGCTTAAAACCAGGAGGTGAAGCTTTCTTT
. | 13 | TRBJ1-2 | TRBV10-3 | . | CAISDPMGRAYTF | TGTGCCATCAGTGACCCCATGGGGAGGGCCTACACCTTC
TRBD1 | 15 | TRBJ1-4 | TRBV6-2/TRBV6-3 | . | CASSRRQGADEKLFF | TGTGCCAGCAGTCGCCGACAGGGGGCGGATGAAAAACTGTTTTTT
. | 13 | TRBJ2-7 | TRBV5-1 | . | CASRMERVREQYF | TGCGCCAGCAGGATGGAACGGGTACGAGAGCAGTACTTC
. | 12 | TRBJ1-1 | TRBV10-2 | . | CASTTGNTEAFF | TGCGCCAGCACCACAGGGAACACTGAAGCTTTCTTT
TRBD1 | 12 | TRBJ2-7 | TRBV10-2 | . | CASTRQGNEQYF | TGCGCCAGCACCAGACAGGGTAACGAGCAGTACTTC
TRBD1 | 17 | TRBJ1-1 | TRBV19 | . | CASSIRGGRQGNTEAFF | TGTGCCAGTAGTATTAGAGGTGGGCGACAGGGGAACACTGAAGCTTTCTTT
TRBD2 | 17 | TRBJ2-7 | TRBV19 | . | CASSPNRPGREGNEQYF | TGTGCCAGTAGTCCCAACCGGCCCGGCAGGGAGGGTAACGAGCAGTACTTC
TRBD2 | 15 | TRBJ2-7 | TRBV18 | . | CASSPRGTSEGEQYF | TGTGCCAGCTCACCACGCGGGACTAGCGAGGGCGAGCAGTACTTC
. | 15 | TRBJ1-5 | TRBV5-1 | . | CASSLSGAYNQPQHF | TGCGCCAGCAGCTTATCAGGGGCGTATAATCAGCCCCAGCATTTT
. | 12 | TRBJ2-7 | TRBV6-6 | . | CASSYLNYEQYF | TGTGCCAGCAGTTACCTAAACTACGAGCAGTACTTC
. | 13 | TRBJ1-1 | TRBV2 | . | CASSSNMNTEAFF | TGTGCCAGCTCATCAAACATGAACACTGAAGCTTTCTTT
. | 14 | TRBJ2-3 | TRBV9 | . | CASSVGTFTDTQYF | TGTGCCAGCAGCGTAGGGACATTTACAGATACGCAGTATTTT
TRBD2 | 17 | TRBJ2-2 | TRBV7-9 | few | CASSPTSGGHNTGELFF | TGTGCCAGCAGTCCGACTAGCGGGGGTCACAACACCGGGGAGCTGTTTTTT
. | 13 | TRBJ2-7 | TRBV2 | . | CASSAQGNDEQYF | TGTGCCAGCAGTGCACAGGGTAACGACGAGCAGTACTTC
. | 14 | TRBJ1-2 | TRBV6-5 | . | CASSYSTGLEGYTF | TGTGCCAGCAGTTACTCGACAGGTTTGGAAGGCTACACCTTC